This TCR beta chain was recorded in a study of cytomegalovirus exposure and HLA in healthy donors (dated by TCRdb to the late 2010s). Looking at the study overall: According to a later analysis, the 100 to 150 validation repertoires were produced on the same platform as the 700 or so repertoires of the first cohort. The aim of the study was to test whether cataloging public T cell receptors could identify signatures of past pathogen exposure. To predict cytomegalovirus infection status, the study brought together high-throughput TCR immunosequencing, statistical association of individual TCRs with disease status, and machine learning. Besides the first cohort of 500 to 700 subjects, a separate validation cohort made up of roughly 120 different subjects was used. General findings and caveats noted by the study authors: All 120 or so repertoires were used to score co-occurrence in the validation cohort in a later analysis, because that analysis had no HLA typing for the cohort. The study gave a list of 150 to 200 TCR beta chains associated with cytomegalovirus. Most TCR sequences were observed very rarely across donors, whereas some public TCRs were present in many individuals. In vitro tests confirmed that three of the cytomegalovirus-associated TCR beta chains recognize cytomegalovirus antigens. Cytomegalovirus status was reported to be diagnosed by the classifier with high specificity and sensitivity in both the original and validation cohorts. A later analysis found that TCRs clustered in the first cohort also tended to co-occur in the 120 validation repertoires, with 94% of cluster scores above 0. The authors suggested that the approach could potentially be extended to other disease states and immunological phenotypes.

Library preparation was by the immunoSEQ multiplex PCR assay. In the source study's methods: A statistical classification framework was developed to diagnose cytomegalovirus status using the catalog of TCR beta chain sequences. What TCRdb holds here is the immuneACCESS table cut down to in-frame rearrangements. Part of the clones is not present; checked against another copy, under half of the missing clones reflect an unresolved V gene, and the others are unexplained. V, J and clone size are taken as reported in that table, and D and trimming were inferred from the DNA itself. The sample records some 130,000 clones, roughly 89% of which are singletons. Jointly, the top ten make up approximately 1.2% of the sample. The donors were included in the validation cohort of roughly 120 subjects, a group kept apart from the roughly 680-subject first cohort. V is shortened by 6 bases, J by 2 bases, and the region joining them spans 11 bases. The germline V gene supplies CDR1 MNHEY and CDR2 SVGAGI. The CDR3 spans 13 residues, from the cysteine through the phenylalanine. The kept DNA is CDR3 alone, 39 bases in frame from the first base.

Note on this clone: The specificity of this receptor is unknown. No quality values exist for individual bases; no much larger clone is one base distant.

The sequenced material came from PBMCs. The rearrangement combines TRBV6-5 with TRBJ2-7; tentative D gene TRBD1, with 6 bases matching. The sequence was collected from a woman aged 18-30 years in good health and CMV-seronegative. This receptor has the CDR3 CASRTDSPYEQYF. DNA sequence: TGTGCCAGCAGAACGGACAGCCCCTACGAGCAGTACTTC.